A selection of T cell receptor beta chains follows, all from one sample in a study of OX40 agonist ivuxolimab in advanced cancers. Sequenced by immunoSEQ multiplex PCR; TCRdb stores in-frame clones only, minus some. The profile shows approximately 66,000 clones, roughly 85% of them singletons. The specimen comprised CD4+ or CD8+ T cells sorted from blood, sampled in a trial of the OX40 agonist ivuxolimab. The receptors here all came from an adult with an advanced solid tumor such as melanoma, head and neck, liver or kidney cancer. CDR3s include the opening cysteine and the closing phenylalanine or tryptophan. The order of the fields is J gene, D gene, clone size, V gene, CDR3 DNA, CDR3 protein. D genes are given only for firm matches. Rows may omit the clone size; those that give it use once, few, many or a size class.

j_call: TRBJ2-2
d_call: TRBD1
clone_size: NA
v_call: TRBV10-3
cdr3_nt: TGTGCCATCATGTCGACAGGGGGAGGGACCGGGGAGCTGTTTTTT
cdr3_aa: CAIMSTGGGTGELFF

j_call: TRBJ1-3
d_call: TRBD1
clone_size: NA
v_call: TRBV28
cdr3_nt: TGTGCCAGCAGTCCAGGACAGGGGCGAGAGTCTGGAAACACCATATATTTT
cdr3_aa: CASSPGQGRESGNTIYF

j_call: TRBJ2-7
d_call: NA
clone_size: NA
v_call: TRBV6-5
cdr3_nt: TGTGCCAGCAGGGGGGACAACTCCTACGAGCAGTACTTC
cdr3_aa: CASRGDNSYEQYF

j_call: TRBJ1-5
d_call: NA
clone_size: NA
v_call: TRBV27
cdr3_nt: TGTGCCAGCAGTACCCCGGGTCTCAATCAGCCCCAGCATTTT
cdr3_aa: CASSTPGLNQPQHF

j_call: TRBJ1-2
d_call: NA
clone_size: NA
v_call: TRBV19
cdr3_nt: TGTGCCAGTAGTACAACAGGAAATGCGGTGTATGGCTACACCTTC
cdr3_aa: CASSTTGNAVYGYTF

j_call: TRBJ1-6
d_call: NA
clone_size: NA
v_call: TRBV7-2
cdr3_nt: TGTGCCAGCAGCTCTAACACGGCTTCACCCCTCCACTTT
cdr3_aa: CASSSNTASPLHF

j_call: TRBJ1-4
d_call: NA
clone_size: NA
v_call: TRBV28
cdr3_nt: TGTGCCAGCAGTTTAGCTGGTAGATCTAATGAAAAACTGTTTTTT
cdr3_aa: CASSLAGRSNEKLFF

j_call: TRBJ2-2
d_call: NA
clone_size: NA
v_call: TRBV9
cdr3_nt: TGTGCCAGCAGCGTAATCCCCAAGATCACCGGGGAGCTGTTTTTT
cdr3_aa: CASSVIPKITGELFF

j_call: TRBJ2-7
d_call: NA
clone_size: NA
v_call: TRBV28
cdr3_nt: TGTGCCAGCAGTTTATCGGGGTTCAGCTCCTACGAGCAGTACTTC
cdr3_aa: CASSLSGFSSYEQYF

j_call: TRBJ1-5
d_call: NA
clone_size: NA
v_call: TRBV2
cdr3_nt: TGTGCCAGCAACGTGCTGGATAGCAATCAGCCCCAGCATTTT
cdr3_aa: CASNVLDSNQPQHF

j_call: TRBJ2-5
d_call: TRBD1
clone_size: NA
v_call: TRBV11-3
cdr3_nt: TGTGCCAGCAGTCTAGAACTACAGGGGGACCCGCAAGAGACCCAGTACTTC
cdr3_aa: CASSLELQGDPQETQYF

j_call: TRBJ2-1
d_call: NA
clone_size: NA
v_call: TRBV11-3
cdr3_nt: TGTGCCAGCAGCTTACAAGACGGGCAGACAAATGAGCAGTTCTTC
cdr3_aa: CASSLQDGQTNEQFF

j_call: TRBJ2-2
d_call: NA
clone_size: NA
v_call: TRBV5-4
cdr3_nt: TGTGCCAGCAGCTCTAACACCGGGGAGCTGTTTTTT
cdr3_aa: CASSSNTGELFF

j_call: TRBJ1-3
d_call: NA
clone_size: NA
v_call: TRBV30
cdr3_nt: TGTGCCTCCGGAGGGCAGGGGTCTGGAAACACCATATATTTT
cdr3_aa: CASGGQGSGNTIYF

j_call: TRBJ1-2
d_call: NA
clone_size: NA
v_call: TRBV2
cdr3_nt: TGTGCCAGCCGAGATGGGACACGTAGTAACTATGGCTACACCTTC
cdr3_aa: CASRDGTRSNYGYTF

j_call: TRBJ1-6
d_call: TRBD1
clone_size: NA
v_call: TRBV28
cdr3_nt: TGTGCCAGCACTCCCCTGGGACAGTCGAATTCACCCCTCCACTTT
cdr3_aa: CASTPLGQSNSPLHF

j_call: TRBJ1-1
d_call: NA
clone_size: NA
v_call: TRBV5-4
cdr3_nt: TGTGCCAGCAGCTTGACAGGAAGGACTGAAGCTTTCTTT
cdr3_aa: CASSLTGRTEAFF

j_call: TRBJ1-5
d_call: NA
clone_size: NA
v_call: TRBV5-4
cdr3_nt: TGTGCCAGCAGCTTGGCAGGGTTGAATCAGCCCCAGCATTTT
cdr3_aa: CASSLAGLNQPQHF

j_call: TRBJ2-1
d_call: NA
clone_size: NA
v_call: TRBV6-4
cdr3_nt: TGTGCCAGCAGTAGGGAAGAAGGTTCCTACAATGAGCAGTTCTTC
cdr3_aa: CASSREEGSYNEQFF

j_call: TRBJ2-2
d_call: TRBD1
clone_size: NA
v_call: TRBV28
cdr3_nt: TGTGCCAGCAGTCTGACAGGGGTTATCACCGGGGAGCTGTTTTTT
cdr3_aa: CASSLTGVITGELFF

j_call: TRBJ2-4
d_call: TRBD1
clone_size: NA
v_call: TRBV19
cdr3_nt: TGTGCCAGTAGTATAGGCGGCAGGGGGCTTAAAAACATTCAGTACTTC
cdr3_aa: CASSIGGRGLKNIQYF

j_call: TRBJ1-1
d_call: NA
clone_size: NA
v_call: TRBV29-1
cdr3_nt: TGCAGCGTTGAACTGTATTTGAACACTGAAGCTTTCTTT
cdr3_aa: CSVELYLNTEAFF

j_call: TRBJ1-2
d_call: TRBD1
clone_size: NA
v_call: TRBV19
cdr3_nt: TGTGCCAGTAGTATTCCCTGGACAGGGGGCCGCTCTGGACGCTACACCTTC
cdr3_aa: CASSIPWTGGRSGRYTF

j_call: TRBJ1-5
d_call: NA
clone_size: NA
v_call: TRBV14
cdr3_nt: TGTGCCAGCAGAAAATGTGATGGACAGAGCAATCAGCCCCAGCATTTT
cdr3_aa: CASRKCDGQSNQPQHF

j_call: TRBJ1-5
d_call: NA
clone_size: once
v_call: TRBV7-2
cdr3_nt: TGTGCCAGCAGCTTAGGGACCCCTAGCAATCAGCCCCAGCATTTT
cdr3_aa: CASSLGTPSNQPQHF

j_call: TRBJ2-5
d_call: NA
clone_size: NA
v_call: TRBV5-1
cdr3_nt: TGCGCCAGCAGCTTGGTGGGACTGACAGGGAATGGGGAGACCCAGTACTTC
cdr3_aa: CASSLVGLTGNGETQYF

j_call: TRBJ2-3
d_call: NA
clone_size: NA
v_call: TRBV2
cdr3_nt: TGTGCCAGCACAGGTCGGTCTAGAGCAGATACGCAGTATTTT
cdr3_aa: CASTGRSRADTQYF

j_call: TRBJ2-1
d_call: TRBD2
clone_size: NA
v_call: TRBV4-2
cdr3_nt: TGTGCCAGCAGCCAAGATCGGCTAGCGGGGGGGGATTATGAGCAGTTCTTC
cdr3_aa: CASSQDRLAGGDYEQFF

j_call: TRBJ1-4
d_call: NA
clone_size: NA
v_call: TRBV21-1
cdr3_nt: TGTGCCAGCCCCCCTGGGGCAAGACAACGCCCCCCAGAAAAACTGTTTTTT
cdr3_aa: CASPPGARQRPPEKLFF

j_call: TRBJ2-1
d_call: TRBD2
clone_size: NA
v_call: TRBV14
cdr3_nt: TGTGCCAGCAGCCCAAGGGTAGGACTAGCGGGTTACAATGAGCAGTTCTTC
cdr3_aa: CASSPRVGLAGYNEQFF

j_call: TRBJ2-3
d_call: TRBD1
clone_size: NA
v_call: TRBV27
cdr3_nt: TGTGCCAGCAGCATTACAGGGGCCAGCACAGATACGCAGTATTTT
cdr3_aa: CASSITGASTDTQYF

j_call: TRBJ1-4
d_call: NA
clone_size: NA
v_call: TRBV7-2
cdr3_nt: TGTGCCAGCAGCTTCGGGGGCGGTGAAAAACTGTTTTTT
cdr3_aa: CASSFGGGEKLFF

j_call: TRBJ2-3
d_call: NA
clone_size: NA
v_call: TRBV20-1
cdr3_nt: TGCAGTGCTAGGGAGCTTGGTACGCAGTATTTT
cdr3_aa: CSARELGTQYF

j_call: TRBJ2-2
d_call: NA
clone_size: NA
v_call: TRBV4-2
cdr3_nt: TGTGCCAGCAGCCTAGGAGGGCCCCCCACCGGGGAGCTGTTTTTT
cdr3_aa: CASSLGGPPTGELFF

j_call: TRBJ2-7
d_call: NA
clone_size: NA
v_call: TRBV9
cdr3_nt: TGTGCCAGCAGCGCGGGACCGGCGAGCTCCTACGAGCAGTACTTC
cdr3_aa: CASSAGPASSYEQYF

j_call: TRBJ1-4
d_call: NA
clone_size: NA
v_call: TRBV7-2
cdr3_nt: TGTGCCAGCAGCTTAGAGGGCTTCGTCAATGAAAAACTGTTTTTT
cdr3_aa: CASSLEGFVNEKLFF

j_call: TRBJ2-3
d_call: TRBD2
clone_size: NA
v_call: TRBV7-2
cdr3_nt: TGTGCCAGCAGCCGAGGACTAGCGGGCACAGATACGCAGTATTTT
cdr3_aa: CASSRGLAGTDTQYF

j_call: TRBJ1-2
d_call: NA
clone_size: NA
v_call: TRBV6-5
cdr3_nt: TGTGCCAGCAGTTACTCACGGCCAGGGAGGGATGGCCACACCTTC
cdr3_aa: CASSYSRPGRDGHTF

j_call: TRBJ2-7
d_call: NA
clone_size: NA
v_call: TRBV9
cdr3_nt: TGTGCCAGCAGCGTAGGGACCGCAGTAGGGCTCGAGCAGTACTTC
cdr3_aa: CASSVGTAVGLEQYF

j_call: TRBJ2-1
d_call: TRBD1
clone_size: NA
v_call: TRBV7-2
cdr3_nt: TGTGCCAGCAGCTTATTGGGACAGGGGAATTATGAGCAGTTCTTC
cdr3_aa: CASSLLGQGNYEQFF

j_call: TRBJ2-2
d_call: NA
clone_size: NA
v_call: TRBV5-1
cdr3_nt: TGCGCCAGCAGCGACCAAACTAGCTACACCGGGGAGCTGTTTTTT
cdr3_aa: CASSDQTSYTGELFF

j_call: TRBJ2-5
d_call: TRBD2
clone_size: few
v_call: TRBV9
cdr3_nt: TGTGCCAGCAGCGCCACTAGCGGGGGGGCGGGTTATAGACAAGAGACCCAGTACTTC
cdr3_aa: CASSATSGGAGYRQETQYF

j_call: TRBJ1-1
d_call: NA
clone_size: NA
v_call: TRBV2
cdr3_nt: TGTGCCAGCAGCCTTACAGCTTCAAACACTGAAGCTTTCTTT
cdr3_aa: CASSLTASNTEAFF

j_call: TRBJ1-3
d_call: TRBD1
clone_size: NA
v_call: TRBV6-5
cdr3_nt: TGTGCCAGCAGGGTGGGACAGGGCTCTGGAAACACCATATATTTT
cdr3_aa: CASRVGQGSGNTIYF